This T cell receptor beta chain comes out of a study of T-cell memory formation after mild COVID-19. Note on this clonotype: Its antigen is currently unknown.

TCRdb redid the calling of the 5' RACE reads with MiXCR, one entry per CDR3 protein. The sample has under 600,000 distinct CDR3 sequences; less than 25% are singletons. Findings of the study overall: Mostly located in CM and EM were contracting CD4+ clones, with contracting CD8+ clones located in EMRA.

In germline, CDR1 is SGHAT, CDR2 FQNNGV. Trimming at V came to 1 base and at J to 10 bases, leaving 12 bases not matched to a gene. CDR3 length equals 16 residues. The source of this sequence is an adult woman who had mild COVID-19 (a few samples of this study predate the infection). Cell type and time point are not known. Material for sequencing was PBMCs or a T cell subset sorted from them (not recorded which). This chain uses TRBV11-2 with TRBJ2-1, with 8 nucleotides matching TRBD1. The chain's CDR3 is CASSLVDRVNQEEQFF. CDR3 sequence (DNA): TGTGCCAGCAGCTTAGTGGACAGGGTAAATCAAGAAGAGCAGTTCTTC. Together with reference TRBV11-2 and TRBJ2-1, the CDR3 gives the full variable domain: EAGVAQSPRYKIIEKRQSVAFWCNPISGHATLYWYQQILGQGPKLLIQFQNNGVVDDSQLPKDRFSAERLKGVDSTLKIQPAKLEDSAVYLCASSLVDRVNQEEQFFGPGTRLTVL.